Below, 12 T cell receptor beta chains from the same sample are listed, as sequenced in a study of blood T cell repertoires in COVID-19. TCRdb's copy holds only in-frame clones and misses some; the assay was immunoSEQ multiplex PCR. The data hold 150,000 to 200,000 clones, with about 88% observed a single time. The sequenced material came from peripheral blood. Receptors were obtained from a man aged 30 to 39 with active or convalescent COVID-19.

This rearrangement joins TRBV5-1 to TRBJ1-1, with 7 bases aligning to TRBD1. The length of the CDR3 is 15 residues. Per germline, CDR1 SGHRS and CDR2 YFSETQ. The junction had 5 bases not matched to a gene; V was cut back by 2 bases and J by 1 base. This chain's CDR3 is CASSFSDRANTEAFF. CDR3 sequence (DNA): TGCGCCAGCAGCTTTTCAGACAGGGCGAACACTGAAGCTTTCTTT.

The chain carries TRBV2 and TRBJ2-7; 8 nucleotides match TRBD1. This CDR3 is 15 amino acids long. CDR1 and CDR2 from the germline V gene are SNHLY and FYNNEI. J gave up 0 bases and V 6 bases, and 7 bases lay outside the gene matches. DNA of the CDR3: TGTGCCAGCAGCCCGGGACAGGTCCTCTCCTACGAGCAGTACGTC. Amino acid sequence: CASSPGQVLSYEQYV.

This clone has just one count. The chain recombines TRBV18 with TRBJ2-3; no clear D. Germline loops: CDR1 KGHSH, CDR2 LQKENI. The V end lost 1 base, the J end lost 6 bases, and 5 bases lay between the germline ends. The CDR3 spans 12 residues. The CDR3 is CASSPRADTQYF. The CDR3 region has the DNA TGTGCCAGCTCACCACGGGCGGATACGCAGTATTTT.

V and J are TRBV28 and TRBJ1-2; D possibly corresponds to TRBD1 (6 bases). CDR3 length: 15 amino acids. V gave up 6 bases and J gave up 8 bases, with 22 bases separating them. From germline, CDR1 is MDHEN and CDR2 SYDVKM. CDR3 loop: CASSPADSSLGGYTF. In nucleotides, the CDR3 is TGTGCCAGCAGCCCTGCGGACAGCTCCTTAGGAGGCTACACCTTC.

In the case of this clone: The sample has other DNA sequences that encode this CDR3 too. This sequence joins TRBV7-9 and TRBJ1-3; 9 bases are a match to TRBD1. The CDR3 contains 15 residues. Trimming cost V 4 bases and J 4 bases; bases outside gene matches: 5. CDR1 and CDR2 (germline): SEHNR, FQNEAQ (reference sequence). The CDR3, as DNA: TGTGCCAGCAGCTCACAGGGGGCAGCGGGAAACACCATATATTTT. Protein sequence: CASSSQGAAGNTIYF.

The chain combines TRBV5-1 with TRBJ1-4, with 10 bases that match TRBD1. The CDR3 has 16 residues. The ends lost 4 bases at V and 5 bases at J; junction bases unmatched: 8. Germline CDR1 reads SGHRS; CDR2 reads YFSETQ. The CDR3 region is CASSLGPGQGNEKLFF. The CDR3 DNA sequence: TGCGCCAGCAGCCTAGGACCGGGACAGGGGAATGAAAAACTGTTTTTT. The variable domain in full, completed from reference TRBV5-1 and TRBJ1-4, reads KAGVTQTPRYLIKTRGQQVTLSCSPISGHRSVSWYQQTPGQGLQFLFEYFSETQRNKGNFPGRFSGRQFSNSRSEMNVSTLELGDSALYLCASSLGPGQGNEKLFFGSGTQLSVL.

The DNA for the CDR3 is TGTGCCAGCAGTTACGGACTAGCGGGCTCAGATACGCAGTATTTT. Translating gives CASSYGLAGSDTQYF. This chain connects TRBV3-1 (or the pseudogene TRBV3-2) to TRBJ2-3, with 11 bases aligning to TRBD2. This CDR3 contains 15 residues. The germline gives CDR1 LGHDT, CDR2 YNNKEL (reference sequence). The junction had 6 bases not matched to a gene; V was cut back by 6 bases and J by 4 bases.

This clone was recorded only once. V and J are TRBV5-1 and TRBJ1-1, with D perhaps matching TRBD1 (5 bases). The CDR3 consists of 16 residues. Germline loops: CDR1 SGHRS, CDR2 YFSETQ. With 6 bases removed from V and 2 bases from J, the gap between germline ends came to 20 bases. CDR3 in DNA: TGCGCCAGCACCCCGGGGGGAGGGATCACTAACACTGAAGCTTTCTTT. Its protein product is CASTPGGGITNTEAFF.

The CDR3 bases are TGTGCCAGCAGCTTAACTAGCGGGAGGGTTGATACGCAGTATTTT. This codes for CASSLTSGRVDTQYF. The chain couples TRBV7-9 to TRBJ2-3; 13 bases fit TRBD2. The V segment lost 2 bases and the J segment 6 bases; nucleotides outside the gene matches: 2. Germline CDR1 and CDR2: SEHNR and FQNEAQ (reference sequence). This CDR3 spans 15 amino acids.

The chain employs TRBV7-2 and TRBJ2-1; 11 bases agree with TRBD2. The germline V gene encodes CDR1 SGHTA and CDR2 FQGNSA. V lost 2 bases, J lost 2 bases, and 5 bases stayed unmatched. CDR3 length: 17 residues. The CDR3 here is CASSLNLAGGPYNEQFF. The CDR3 nucleotides are TGTGCCAGCAGCTTAAATCTAGCGGGAGGACCCTACAATGAGCAGTTCTTC.

This rearrangement joins TRBV5-4 to TRBJ2-4; D perhaps matches TRBD1 (6 bases). V lost 4 bases to trimming and J lost 0 bases, with 8 bases between them. The germline CDR1 and CDR2 sequences are SGHNT and YYREEE (reference sequence). CDR3 length: 14 residues. CDR3 in DNA: TGTGCCAGCAGCCAACAGGGAGCCAAAAACATTCAGTACTTC. It encodes CASSQQGAKNIQYF.

The gene calls are TRBV11-2 and TRBJ2-6; 7 bases fit TRBD1. Trimming at V came to 4 bases and at J to 0 bases, leaving 12 bases not matched to a gene. CDR1 is SGHAT, CDR2 FQNNGV, per germline. CDR3 length: 19 amino acids. This CDR3 reads CASSSSGTVLSSGANVLTF. The CDR3 region has the DNA TGTGCCAGCAGCTCCTCCGGGACAGTGCTCAGCTCTGGGGCCAACGTCCTGACTTTC.